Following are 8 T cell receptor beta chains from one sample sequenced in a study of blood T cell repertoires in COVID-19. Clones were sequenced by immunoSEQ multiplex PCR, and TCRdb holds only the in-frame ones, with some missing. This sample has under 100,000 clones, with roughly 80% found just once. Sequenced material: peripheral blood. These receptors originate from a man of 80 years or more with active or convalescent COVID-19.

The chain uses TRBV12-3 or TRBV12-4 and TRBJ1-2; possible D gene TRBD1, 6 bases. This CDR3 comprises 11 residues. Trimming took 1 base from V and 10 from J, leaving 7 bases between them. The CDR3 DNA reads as TGTGCCAGCAGTTTAGGGACAGCCTACACCTTC. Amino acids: CASSLGTAYTF.

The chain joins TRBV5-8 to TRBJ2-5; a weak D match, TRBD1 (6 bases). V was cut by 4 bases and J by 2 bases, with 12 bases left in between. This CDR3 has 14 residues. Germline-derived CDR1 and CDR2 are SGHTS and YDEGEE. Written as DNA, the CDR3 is TGTGCCAGCAGCATCCGGGACAATCAAGAGACCCAGTACTTC. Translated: CASSIRDNQETQYF.

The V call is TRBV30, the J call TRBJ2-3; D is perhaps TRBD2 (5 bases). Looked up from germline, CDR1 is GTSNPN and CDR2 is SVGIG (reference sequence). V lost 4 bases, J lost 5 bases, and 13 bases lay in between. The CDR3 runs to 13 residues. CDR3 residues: CAWTRSGIDTQYF. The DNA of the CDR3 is TGTGCCTGGACTCGCTCCGGGATAGATACGCAGTATTTT.

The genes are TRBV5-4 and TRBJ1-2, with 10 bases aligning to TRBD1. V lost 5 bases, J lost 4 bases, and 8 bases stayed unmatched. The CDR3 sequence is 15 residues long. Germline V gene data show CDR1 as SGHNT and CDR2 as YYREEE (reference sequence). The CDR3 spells CASSPGTGETYGYTF. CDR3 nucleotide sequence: TGTGCCAGCAGTCCCGGGACAGGGGAAACCTATGGCTACACCTTC. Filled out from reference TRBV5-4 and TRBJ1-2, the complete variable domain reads ETGVTQSPTHLIKTRGQQVTLRCSSQSGHNTVSWYQQALGQGPQFIFQYYREEENGRGNFPPRFSGLQFPNYSSELNVNALELDDSALYLCASSPGTGETYGYTFGSGTRLTVV.

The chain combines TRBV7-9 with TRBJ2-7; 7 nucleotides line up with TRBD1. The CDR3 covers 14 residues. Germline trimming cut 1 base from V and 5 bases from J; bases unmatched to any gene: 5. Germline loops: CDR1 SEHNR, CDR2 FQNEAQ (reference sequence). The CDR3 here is CASSLGVGGDEQYF. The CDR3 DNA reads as TGTGCCAGCAGCTTAGGGGTAGGGGGCGACGAGCAGTACTTC.

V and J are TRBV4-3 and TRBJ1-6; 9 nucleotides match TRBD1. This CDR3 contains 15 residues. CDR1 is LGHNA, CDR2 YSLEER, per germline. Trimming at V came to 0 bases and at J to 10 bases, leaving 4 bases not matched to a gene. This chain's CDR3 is CASSQEDRGGSPLHF. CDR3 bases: TGCGCCAGCAGCCAAGAGGACAGGGGTGGCTCACCCCTCCACTTT.

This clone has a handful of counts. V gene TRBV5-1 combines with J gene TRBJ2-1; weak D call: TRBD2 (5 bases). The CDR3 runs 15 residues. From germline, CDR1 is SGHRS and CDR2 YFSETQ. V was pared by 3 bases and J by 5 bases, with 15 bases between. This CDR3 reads CASSYRLNGDNEQFF. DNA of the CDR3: TGCGCCAGCAGCTACCGGCTTAACGGGGACAATGAGCAGTTCTTC.

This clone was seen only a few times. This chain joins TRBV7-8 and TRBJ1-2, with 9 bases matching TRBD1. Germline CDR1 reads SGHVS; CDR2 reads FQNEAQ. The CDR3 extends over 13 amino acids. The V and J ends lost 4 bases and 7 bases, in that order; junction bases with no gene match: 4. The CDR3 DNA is TGTGCCAGCAGCTCACAGGGGGCGCTTGGCTACACCTTC. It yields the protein CASSSQGALGYTF.